A selection of T cell receptor beta chains follows, all from one sample in a study of technical replicates of blood from a handful of donors. Sequenced by immunoSEQ multiplex PCR; TCRdb stores in-frame clones only, minus some. Altogether about 100,000 clones are present, approximately 96% being singletons, with the ten largest covering roughly 0.22%. The sample was T cells isolated from PBMCs. The receptors derive from a human donor in good health. CDR3s include the opening cysteine and the closing phenylalanine or tryptophan. Fields, in order: V gene, J gene, D gene, clone size, CDR3 DNA, CDR3 protein. D genes are given only for firm matches. A row's size may be missing; if present it is once, few, many or a size class.

TRBV28	TRBJ1-1	TRBD1	-	TGTGCCAGCAGTTGGGCACAGGGGGCGCAGAGTAACACTGAAGCTTTCTTT	CASSWAQGAQSNTEAFF
TRBV7-9	TRBJ2-7	TRBD1	-	TGTGCCAGCAGCTTAGCTCCGACAGGGGGCTACGAGCAGTACTTC	CASSLAPTGGYEQYF
TRBV29-1	TRBJ2-3	-	-	TGCAGCGTTGAGAGCGCCTTTAGCACAGATACGCAGTATTTT	CSVESAFSTDTQYF
TRBV28	TRBJ1-1	-	-	TGTGCCAGCAGTTTACACGCGAGCGGCGGTGAAGCTTTCTTT	CASSLHASGGEAFF
TRBV7-2	TRBJ1-2	-	-	TGTGCCAGCAGCTTAGGCGGTACTTATGGCTACACCTTC	CASSLGGTYGYTF
TRBV5-1	TRBJ2-5	-	-	TGCGCCAGCAGCTTCCAGTTTTTCCAAGAGACCCAGTACTTC	CASSFQFFQETQYF
TRBV5-6	TRBJ1-6	-	-	TGTGCCAGCAGGTTGGGACACTATAATTCACCCCTCCACTTT	CASRLGHYNSPLHF
TRBV18	TRBJ2-3	-	-	TGTGCCAGCTCACCGGAGTGGGGCATCACAGATACGCAGTATTTT	CASSPEWGITDTQYF
TRBV9	TRBJ1-1	-	-	TGTGCCAGCAGCGTCCGACAAGAGAACACTGAAGCTTTCTTT	CASSVRQENTEAFF
TRBV6-6	TRBJ2-2	-	-	TGTGCCAGCAGTTATATAGATGGCGGGGAGCTGTTTTTT	CASSYIDGGELFF
TRBV6-5	TRBJ2-7	-	-	TGTGCCAGCAGTTACTCGCCCGGGTTGCTCTACGAGCAGTACTTC	CASSYSPGLLYEQYF
TRBV9	TRBJ1-4	TRBD1	-	TGTGCCAGCAGCGCCGCCGGGACAGGGAAAAAACTGTTTTTT	CASSAAGTGKKLFF
TRBV28	TRBJ2-1	-	-	TGTGCCAGCAGTTCTCTAGAGGCGGGCAATGAGCAGTTCTTC	CASSSLEAGNEQFF
TRBV19	TRBJ2-7	-	-	TGTGCCAGTAGTGTTCAGGCTTCCTACGAGCAGTACTTC	CASSVQASYEQYF
TRBV4-1	TRBJ2-7	TRBD2	-	TGCGCCAGCAGCCAAGGGACTAGCGGCCTATACGAGCAGTACTTC	CASSQGTSGLYEQYF
TRBV9	TRBJ2-2	-	-	TGTGCCAGCAGCGTAGGAGGCGGGGCCAACACCGGGGAGCTGTTTTTT	CASSVGGGANTGELFF
TRBV9	TRBJ1-6	-	-	TGTGCCAGCAGCGGAGAGCTTGCTCCTAAGATACCGTATAATTCACCCCTCCACTTT	CASSGELAPKIPYNSPLHF
TRBV5-1	TRBJ2-7	-	-	TGCGCCAGCAGCGCCGGACAGATCTCCTACGAGCAGTACTTC	CASSAGQISYEQYF
TRBV4-2	TRBJ2-3	TRBD2	-	TGTGCCAGCAGCCTCGGGGGTGGAGCGGGAGAAGGAGATACGCAGTATTTT	CASSLGGGAGEGDTQYF
TRBV5-5	TRBJ1-1	-	-	TGTGCCAGCAGCTTCAACGAGGTCGGCGAAGCTTTCTTT	CASSFNEVGEAFF
TRBV4-1	TRBJ1-4	TRBD1	once	TGCGCCAGCAGCCAAGTTGGGACAGGGGTCGAAAAACTGTTTTTT	CASSQVGTGVEKLFF
TRBV7-9	TRBJ1-1	-	-	TGTGCCAGCAGCTTAGCGCGATCCGCAGCTTTCTTT	CASSLARSAAFF
TRBV5-4	TRBJ2-1	TRBD2	-	TGTGCCAGCAGCTCCAGCGGGAGGTACTACAATGAGCAGTTCTTC	CASSSSGRYYNEQFF
TRBV9	TRBJ2-2	TRBD2	-	TGTGCCAGCAGCCCCCAGCGGGGACTAGCGGGAGGACCGAACACCGGGGAGCTGTTTTTT	CASSPQRGLAGGPNTGELFF
TRBV27	TRBJ2-1	-	-	TGTGCCAGCAGTTCCCCCCCGAGGAATGAGCAGTTCTTC	CASSSPPRNEQFF
TRBV4-1	TRBJ1-2	TRBD1	-	TGCGCCAGCAGCCAAGAAGCAGGGGGCGCGTCTGGCTACACCTTC	CASSQEAGGASGYTF
TRBV7-2	TRBJ2-3	TRBD1	-	TGTGCCAGCAGCACGGGACAGGTCCCCACAGATACGCAGTATTTT	CASSTGQVPTDTQYF
TRBV7-8	TRBJ2-1	TRBD2	-	TGTGCCAGCAGCGAGCTAGCGGGGGGGCCTGGGGAGCAGTTCTTC	CASSELAGGPGEQFF
TRBV4-1	TRBJ2-5	TRBD2	-	TGCGCCAGCAGCCAAGAAGTTGGGCTAGCGGGAGGAGAGACCCAGTACTTC	CASSQEVGLAGGETQYF
TRBV9	TRBJ1-2	-	-	TGTGCCAGCAGCGAGGGGCACGTAGAAGGGGGCTACACCTTC	CASSEGHVEGGYTF
TRBV7-9	TRBJ1-1	TRBD1	once	TGTGCCAGCAGCTTAGTCGGCAGGGGGAAATTTCCTGAAGCTTTCTTT	CASSLVGRGKFPEAFF
TRBV27	TRBJ2-7	TRBD2	-	TGTGCCAGCAGTTTATTTTACCTAGCGGGGGGCGGCTACGAGCAGTACTTC	CASSLFYLAGGGYEQYF
TRBV4-1	TRBJ2-1	-	once	TGCGCCAGCAGCCAAGTGGATGGAGACAATGAGCAGTTCTTC	CASSQVDGDNEQFF
TRBV11-3	TRBJ2-3	-	-	TGTGCCAGCAGCCCCCTTTTCCCCACAGATACGCAGTATTTT	CASSPLFPTDTQYF
TRBV19	TRBJ2-1	-	-	TGTGCCAGTAGTCCGAGGCTTAACAATGAGCAGTTCTTC	CASSPRLNNEQFF
TRBV5-1	TRBJ2-5	TRBD2	-	TGCGCCAGCAGCTTGGTCCGGGAGGAGGTAGGAGCAGTGGCGTTCGGGGAGACCCAGTACTTC	CASSLVREEVGAVAFGETQYF
TRBV5-4	TRBJ2-1	TRBD2	-	TGTGCCAGCAGCTTGTCTCTAGCGGGAGGATATGAGCAGTTCTTC	CASSLSLAGGYEQFF
TRBV30	TRBJ2-3	-	-	TGTGCCTGGTATCTAGCGTTTATCACAGATACGCAGTATTTT	CAWYLAFITDTQYF
TRBV5-5	TRBJ2-1	TRBD1	-	TGTGCCAGCAGCACCCGACAGGGAGATTACAATGAGCAGTTCTTC	CASSTRQGDYNEQFF
TRBV6-1	TRBJ1-1	TRBD1	-	TGTGCCAGCAGCCGGGACAGGGTATTTGGGACTGAAGCTTTCTTT	CASSRDRVFGTEAFF
TRBV25-1	TRBJ1-6	TRBD1	-	TGTGCCAGCAGTGAAACAGGGGGCTCACCCCTCCACTTT	CASSETGGSPLHF